This T cell receptor (beta chain) stems from a study of T cells in localized non-small cell lung cancer. Assay used: immunoSEQ multiplex PCR; TCRdb lists only in-frame clones, some missing. The table includes about 1,500 clones, over 30% detected once. From germline, CDR1 is GTSNPN and CDR2 SVGIG (reference sequence). V was clipped by 2 bases and J by 0 bases, with 11 bases between them. The CDR3 sequence is 14 residues long. The gene calls are TRBV30 and TRBJ2-7; TRBD2 might be the D (6 bases). The sequence derives from a woman aged 40-75 years with stage I squamous cell lung carcinoma. Sample: normal lung tissue next to the tumor, taken before any cancer treatment. DNA of the CDR3: TGTGCCTGGAGTCCGGGGGTGATCTCCTACGAGCAGTACTTC. This encodes CAWSPGVISYEQYF.